The next 15 T cell receptor beta chains were all read from a single sample in a study of cytomegalovirus exposure and HLA in healthy donors (dated by TCRdb to the late 2010s). The library came from the immunoSEQ multiplex PCR assay. For the multiplex PCR, a mixture combining 60 forward primers for TCR Vbeta segments and 13 reverse primers for TCR Jbeta segments was used. The immuneACCESS repertoire file appears here via TCRdb, limited to in-frame rearrangements. These files lack a portion of the clones; in checked studies, under half of the deficit traces to unresolved V genes, and the cause of the others is not known. A total of 170,000 or so clones appear in this sample, about four fifths of them only once. 6.5% to 8.5% of the sample is in the top ten clones. The material sequenced was PBMCs. Source of these receptors: a man aged 25-40 years in good health and CMV-seropositive.

The chain joins TRBV7-9 to TRBJ1-1; no clear D gene. This CDR3 region has 13 residues. The germline V gene encodes CDR1 SEHNR and CDR2 FQNEAQ (reference sequence). Trimming stripped 5 bases from V and 10 bases from J, with 17 bases between. The CDR3 sequence is CASSPEGARGAFF. The CDR3 nucleotides read TGTGCCAGCAGCCCAGAAGGCGCTCGGGGAGCTTTCTTT. The variable domain in full, with the rest retrieved from reference TRBV7-9 and TRBJ1-1, is DTGVSQNPRHKITKRGQNVTFRCDPISEHNRLYWYRQTLGQGPEFLTYFQNEAQLEKSRLLSDRFSAERPKGSFSTLEIQRTEQGDSAMYLCASSPEGARGAFFGQGTRLTVV.

The chain has TRBV19 and TRBJ1-5; possible D gene TRBD1, 5 bases. The CDR3 contains 14 residues. Deletions cut 6 bases from V and 5 bases from J, with 14 bases between. CDR1 is LNHDA and CDR2 is SQIVND in the germline V gene (reference sequence). CDR3 DNA sequence: TGTGCCAGTAGCCCCCCAGGGAATGATCAGCCCCAGCATTTT. Its translation is CASSPPGNDQPQHF.

V usage is TRBV19 and J usage is TRBJ1-2, with 9 bases fitting TRBD1. Trimming took 6 bases from V and 8 from J; bases not matched to a gene: 10. Per germline, CDR1 LNHDA and CDR2 SQIVND (reference sequence). CDR3 length equals 14 residues. The CDR3 sequence: CASRSDRGSEGYTF. CDR3 DNA: TGTGCCAGTAGGAGTGACAGGGGGTCTGAGGGCTACACCTTC.

This clone appeared once. The gene calls are TRBV30 and TRBJ2-2, with a tentative D call TRBD2 (5 bases). CDR3 length: 13 amino acids. V lost 5 bases to trimming and J lost 8 bases, with 15 bases between them. Germline-derived CDR1 and CDR2 are GTSNPN and SVGIG (reference sequence). The DNA for the CDR3 is TGTGCCTGGGCGAAACATACTAGAGGGGAGCTGTTTTTT. It is translated as CAWAKHTRGELFF.

The chain links TRBV2 to TRBJ1-4; 9 positions match TRBD1. This CDR3 is 15 amino acids long. The germline V gene encodes CDR1 SNHLY and CDR2 FYNNEI. V gave up 7 bases and J gave up 8 bases; unmatched junction bases: 11. The CDR3 here is CASNADRGAGEKLFF. CDR3 bases: TGTGCCAGCAACGCGGACAGGGGCGCAGGGGAAAAACTGTTTTTT.

CDR3 nucleotides: TGTGCCAGCAGCTTAGACAGGCGGGGGGGCCGGGTGGATACGCAGTATTTT. Translation: CASSLDRRGGRVDTQYF. V is TRBV7-8 and J is TRBJ2-3, with 9 bases aligning to TRBD2. The V gene end was trimmed by 1 base and the J gene end by 6 bases; junction bases not matched to a gene: 11. This CDR3 contains 17 residues. Germline values: CDR1 SGHVS, CDR2 FQNEAQ.

This clone is a singleton in its sample. The chain combines TRBV9 with TRBJ1-3, with D unresolved. This CDR3 is 17 amino acids long. The germline V gene has CDR1 SGDLS and CDR2 YYNGEE. V lost 3 bases and J 3 bases, leaving 19 bases between the germline ends. CDR3 nucleotides: TGTGCCAGCAGCGAAACAGTAATAGGAGGTGTTGGAAACACCATATATTTT. Residues: CASSETVIGGVGNTIYF.

The rearrangement links TRBV10-1 to TRBJ1-1; unclear D gene. Germline V gene data show CDR1 as WNHNN and CDR2 as SYGVQD (reference sequence). V was pared by 2 bases and J by 7 bases, with 11 bases between. The CDR3 covers 13 residues. Here the CDR3 DNA reads TGCGCCAGCAGTGAGGGCCACCTGAATGAAGCTTTCTTT. It yields the protein CASSEGHLNEAFF.

The chain links TRBV5-6 to TRBJ1-2; D ambiguous. The ends were cut back, 0 bases at V and 4 bases at J, with 13 bases in the middle. Germline CDR1 and CDR2: SGHDT and YYEEEE. The CDR3 is 15 residues long. CDR3 residues: CASSLDQRSGYGYTF. CDR3 sequence (DNA): TGTGCCAGCAGCTTGGATCAGCGTTCGGGCTATGGCTACACCTTC.

The J gene is TRBJ2-3, the V gene TRBV4-1; possibly TRBD1 for D (5 bases). This CDR3 contains 15 residues. Between the trimmed V and J ends, which lost 1 base and 1 base, there was a span of 9 bases. Germline CDR1 reads MGHRA; CDR2 reads YSYEKL. The CDR3 is CASSQGQGGTDTQYF. Written as DNA, the CDR3 is TGCGCCAGCAGCCAAGGGCAGGGCGGCACAGATACGCAGTATTTT.

V gene TRBV5-6 combines with J gene TRBJ1-4; no firm D call. V lost 0 bases and J 10 bases, leaving 10 bases between the germline ends. Germline CDR1 reads SGHDT; CDR2 reads YYEEEE. The CDR3 has 13 amino acids. The CDR3 sequence is CASSLGTPGKLFF. The CDR3 nucleotides read TGTGCCAGCAGCTTGGGCACCCCGGGAAAACTGTTTTTT.

The chain links TRBV7-2 to TRBJ2-2, with 9 bases that match TRBD2. The CDR3 sequence is 17 residues long. CDR1 and CDR2 from the germline V gene are SGHTA and FQGNSA. J gave up 3 bases and V 8 bases, and 13 bases lay outside the gene matches. The CDR3: CASPKWAGGPDTGELFF. The DNA of the CDR3 is TGTGCCAGCCCAAAATGGGCGGGGGGGCCGGACACCGGGGAGCTGTTTTTT.

The rearrangement links TRBV19 to TRBJ2-5, with D perhaps TRBD2 (5 bases). The CDR3 spans 13 residues. The germline V gene has CDR1 LNHDA and CDR2 SQIVND (reference sequence). V was trimmed by 3 bases and J by 3 bases, leaving 8 bases between them. The CDR3: CASSIRGEETQYF. The CDR3 nucleotides are TGTGCCAGTAGTATCCGGGGAGAAGAGACCCAGTACTTC.

The V and J genes are TRBV5-1 and TRBJ2-7; TRBD2 aligns across 7 bases. This CDR3 is 19 amino acids long. From germline, CDR1 is SGHRS and CDR2 YFSETQ. V was pared by 0 bases and J by 2 bases, with 17 bases of the junction left unmatched. The CDR3 reads CASSLAFETGTTRAYEQYF. As DNA, the CDR3 is TGCGCCAGCAGCTTGGCGTTCGAAACCGGGACTACCAGAGCCTACGAGCAGTACTTC.

This clone was found a few times. The V and J genes are TRBV28 and TRBJ2-7; 10 nucleotides match TRBD2. This CDR3 has 14 residues. In germline, CDR1 is MDHEN, CDR2 SYDVKM. J lost 6 bases, V lost 2 bases, and 4 bases had no gene match. This CDR3 reads CASSLTSGTGEQYF. In DNA form, the CDR3 reads TGTGCCAGCAGTTTAACTAGCGGGACCGGCGAGCAGTACTTC.